Listed below are T cell receptor beta chains from one sample, sequenced in a study of T cell repertoires in cytomegalovirus infection. TCRdb itself ran the reads through MiXCR, one entry per CDR3 protein. The data show approximately 990,000 distinct CDR3 sequences, 30% to 40% seen once. Their recognized antigens are unknown. The sample in question was cultured CD8+ T cells from PBMCs, obtained from culture after CMV antigen stimulation. These receptors all stem from a human donor in good health (CMV status not recorded). Some clones in this sample may be carry-over from other donors' samples. The CDR3 runs from the conserved cysteine through the conserved F or W. Each record gives: clone size, V gene, J gene, D gene, CDR3 DNA, CDR3 protein. The D gene is left open where the match is weak. For some rows the clone size is stated as once, few or many, or as a class when expanded; others skip it.

clone_size: few; v_call: TRBV28; j_call: TRBJ2-3; d_call: .; cdr3_nt: TGTGCCAGCAGTTTATCTTGGTCCACAGATACGCAGTATTTT; cdr3_aa: CASSLSWSTDTQYF
clone_size: many; v_call: TRBV7-7; j_call: TRBJ1-1; d_call: .; cdr3_nt: TGTGCTAGCAGCGCCTTACAGGGAGTGAACACTGAAGCTTTCTTT; cdr3_aa: CASSALQGVNTEAFF
clone_size: .; v_call: TRBV6-5; j_call: TRBJ1-1; d_call: .; cdr3_nt: TGTGCCAGCAAGATACCGGGGTTGAATGAAGCTTTCTTT; cdr3_aa: CASKIPGLNEAFF
clone_size: .; v_call: TRBV6-8; j_call: TRBJ1-2; d_call: .; cdr3_nt: TGTGCCAGCAGTTACCTCCCTGGAGGAGTGGGTGGCTACACCTTC; cdr3_aa: CASSYLPGGVGGYTF
clone_size: .; v_call: TRBV7-6; j_call: TRBJ1-3; d_call: .; cdr3_nt: TGTGCCAGCAGCGCCCGGGACCCACTGGGATCTGGAAACACCATATATTTT; cdr3_aa: CASSARDPLGSGNTIYF
clone_size: .; v_call: TRBV7-9; j_call: TRBJ2-6; d_call: .; cdr3_nt: TGTGCCAGCAGCTTAGTCGAACGGATCTCTGGGGCCAACGTCCTGACTTTC; cdr3_aa: CASSLVERISGANVLTF
clone_size: .; v_call: TRBV6-1; j_call: TRBJ2-1; d_call: TRBD1; cdr3_nt: TGTGCCAGCAGTCAGGGACAGGGATTACAGTTCTTC; cdr3_aa: CASSQGQGLQFF
clone_size: many; v_call: TRBV6-2/TRBV6-3; j_call: TRBJ1-5; d_call: TRBD1; cdr3_nt: TGTGCCAGCGCGTCGTCCTTTCACAGGGGGCGAAGGAAGAACAATCAGCCCCAGCATTTT; cdr3_aa: CASASSFHRGRRKNNQPQHF
clone_size: .; v_call: TRBV6-6; j_call: TRBJ1-6; d_call: .; cdr3_nt: TGTGCCAGCAGTGGGAAGGGACAAATTCCGCGGTATAATTCACCCCTCCACTTT; cdr3_aa: CASSGKGQIPRYNSPLHF
clone_size: few; v_call: TRBV6-2/TRBV6-3; j_call: TRBJ2-2; d_call: TRBD2; cdr3_nt: TGTGCCAGCAGTCCGGGACTAGCGTTCGGGGCCGGGGAGCTGTTTTTT; cdr3_aa: CASSPGLAFGAGELFF
clone_size: few; v_call: TRBV27; j_call: TRBJ2-7; d_call: .; cdr3_nt: TGTGCCAGCAGTTCAGCATTGAGACAGGCGCTATCCTACGAGCAGTACTTC; cdr3_aa: CASSSALRQALSYEQYF
clone_size: .; v_call: TRBV19; j_call: TRBJ2-1; d_call: TRBD1; cdr3_nt: TGTGCCAGCTCGGCCGGGACAGGATACAATGAGCAGTTCTTC; cdr3_aa: CASSAGTGYNEQFF
clone_size: few; v_call: TRBV7-6; j_call: TRBJ1-1; d_call: .; cdr3_nt: TGTGCCAGCAGCGGAACCAGGCGGGCTTTCTTT; cdr3_aa: CASSGTRRAFF
clone_size: many; v_call: TRBV7-8; j_call: TRBJ2-7; d_call: .; cdr3_nt: TGTGCCAGCAGCTTGGGGCCTGGGGAGCAGTACTTC; cdr3_aa: CASSLGPGEQYF
clone_size: .; v_call: TRBV5-5; j_call: TRBJ1-2; d_call: .; cdr3_nt: TGTGCCAGCAGCTTGCCGAGGAACTATGGCTACACCTTC; cdr3_aa: CASSLPRNYGYTF
clone_size: few; v_call: TRBV20-1; j_call: TRBJ1-2; d_call: .; cdr3_nt: TGCAGTGCTTTTACCGGGACAAAACGCTATGGCTACACCTTC; cdr3_aa: CSAFTGTKRYGYTF
clone_size: few; v_call: TRBV10-3; j_call: TRBJ2-7; d_call: .; cdr3_nt: TGTGCCATCAAAATCAGTCCAGACGAGCAGTACTTC; cdr3_aa: CAIKISPDEQYF
clone_size: few; v_call: TRBV7-9; j_call: TRBJ2-3; d_call: TRBD2; cdr3_nt: TGTGCCAGCAGCTTAGAGATGTTGGGACTAGCGCATTCTAGCACAGATACGCAGTATTTT; cdr3_aa: CASSLEMLGLAHSSTDTQYF
clone_size: .; v_call: TRBV19; j_call: TRBJ1-2; d_call: TRBD1; cdr3_nt: TGTGCCACTGACAGGGATAGCTATGGCTACACCTTC; cdr3_aa: CATDRDSYGYTF
clone_size: many; v_call: TRBV7-6; j_call: TRBJ2-3; d_call: TRBD2; cdr3_nt: TGTGCCAGCAGCCCCCGGACTAGCGGGGGTGGAGGAGATACGCAGTATTTT; cdr3_aa: CASSPRTSGGGGDTQYF
clone_size: .; v_call: TRBV7-6; j_call: TRBJ2-2; d_call: .; cdr3_nt: TGTGCCAGCAGCTCCGGACGGACCGGGGAGCTGTTTTTT; cdr3_aa: CASSSGRTGELFF
clone_size: .; v_call: TRBV7-4; j_call: TRBJ1-3; d_call: TRBD1; cdr3_nt: TGTGCCAGCAGCTCCCCCGGACAGGGTAAAATTTCCTCTGGAAACACCATATATTTT; cdr3_aa: CASSSPGQGKISSGNTIYF
clone_size: few; v_call: TRBV19; j_call: TRBJ1-2; d_call: .; cdr3_nt: TGTGCCAGTAGTCCCACCGGGACACCCGGAGGTGGCTACACCTTC; cdr3_aa: CASSPTGTPGGGYTF
clone_size: .; v_call: TRBV6-2/TRBV6-3; j_call: TRBJ2-5; d_call: TRBD2; cdr3_nt: TGTGCCAGCAGTTCCGGGACTAGCGGGGGGCCGTGGGAGACCCAGTACTTC; cdr3_aa: CASSSGTSGGPWETQYF
clone_size: .; v_call: TRBV20-1; j_call: TRBJ1-2; d_call: .; cdr3_nt: TGCAGTGCTAGAGACCGGGACATGGGGGGCTACACCTTC; cdr3_aa: CSARDRDMGGYTF
clone_size: .; v_call: TRBV12-3/TRBV12-4; j_call: TRBJ1-2; d_call: .; cdr3_nt: TGTGCCAGCAGCGTCAGGGACACCACATATAACTATGGCTACACCTTC; cdr3_aa: CASSVRDTTYNYGYTF
clone_size: few; v_call: TRBV18; j_call: TRBJ2-3; d_call: .; cdr3_nt: TGTGCCAGCTCACCACAGGGAGCAGGGGATACGCAGTATTTT; cdr3_aa: CASSPQGAGDTQYF
clone_size: .; v_call: TRBV6-6; j_call: TRBJ2-5; d_call: .; cdr3_nt: TGTGCCAGCAGTCTTACGTCCCGACTAGTGGGGGAAGCAGAGACCCAGTACTTC; cdr3_aa: CASSLTSRLVGEAETQYF
clone_size: .; v_call: TRBV2; j_call: TRBJ1-1; d_call: TRBD1; cdr3_nt: TGTGCCAGCAGTGACTGGGGGACAGGGGGCATGAACACTGAAGCTTTCTTT; cdr3_aa: CASSDWGTGGMNTEAFF
clone_size: once; v_call: TRBV11-1; j_call: TRBJ2-1; d_call: .; cdr3_nt: TGTGCCAGCAGCCCCCTGGTCGGGGACTCCTACAATGAGCAGTTCTTC; cdr3_aa: CASSPLVGDSYNEQFF
clone_size: few; v_call: TRBV12-3/TRBV12-4; j_call: TRBJ1-4; d_call: .; cdr3_nt: TGTGCCAGCAGTTTTTCCGCCTATGCAACTAATGAAAAACTGTTTTTT; cdr3_aa: CASSFSAYATNEKLFF
clone_size: once; v_call: TRBV9; j_call: TRBJ2-5; d_call: TRBD2; cdr3_nt: TGTGCCAGCAGCCGAGGGACTAGCGGGGGCGGGGAGACCCAGTACTTC; cdr3_aa: CASSRGTSGGGETQYF
clone_size: .; v_call: TRBV27; j_call: TRBJ2-7; d_call: TRBD1; cdr3_nt: TGTGCCAGCAGGGACAGGGGCCTTGGTTACGAGCAGTACTTC; cdr3_aa: CASRDRGLGYEQYF
clone_size: .; v_call: TRBV7-9; j_call: TRBJ2-1; d_call: TRBD2; cdr3_nt: TGTGCCAGCAGCTCCCATCCCCAAGGACTAGCGGACAATGAGCAGTTCTTC; cdr3_aa: CASSSHPQGLADNEQFF
clone_size: .; v_call: TRBV28; j_call: TRBJ1-3; d_call: TRBD1; cdr3_nt: TGTGCCAGCAGTTATATCGAAGGGGGCGTTGGAAACACCATATATTTT; cdr3_aa: CASSYIEGGVGNTIYF
clone_size: .; v_call: TRBV6-1; j_call: TRBJ1-5; d_call: TRBD1; cdr3_nt: TGTGCCAGCAGTGAAACCTGGGGACAGATCTTCTCTAGCAGGCATTTT; cdr3_aa: CASSETWGQIFSSRHF
clone_size: .; v_call: TRBV28; j_call: TRBJ1-4; d_call: .; cdr3_nt: TGTGCCAGCAGTTTATATCCCAGGGAATATGATGAAAAACTGTTTTTT; cdr3_aa: CASSLYPREYDEKLFF
clone_size: .; v_call: TRBV7-9; j_call: TRBJ1-3; d_call: .; cdr3_nt: TGTGCCAGCAGCCCCAAAGGGGTCAACGCTGGAAACACCATATATTTT; cdr3_aa: CASSPKGVNAGNTIYF
clone_size: .; v_call: TRBV6-6; j_call: TRBJ1-2; d_call: .; cdr3_nt: TGTGCCAGCAATTACAAGGGTGTAGATGGCTACACCTTC; cdr3_aa: CASNYKGVDGYTF
clone_size: .; v_call: TRBV5-1; j_call: TRBJ2-1; d_call: TRBD1; cdr3_nt: TGCGCCAGCAGCACCGGACAGGGGGCGCGACTTGTCTCCCACAATGAGCAGTTCTTC; cdr3_aa: CASSTGQGARLVSHNEQFF
clone_size: few; v_call: TRBV15; j_call: TRBJ2-1; d_call: .; cdr3_nt: TGTGCCACCAGCAGAGAAGACAATGAGCAGTTCTTC; cdr3_aa: CATSREDNEQFF
clone_size: .; v_call: TRBV2; j_call: TRBJ2-1; d_call: TRBD2; cdr3_nt: TGTGCCAGCAAGAAGCGGGAGTCCTACAATGAGCAGTTCTTC; cdr3_aa: CASKKRESYNEQFF
clone_size: few; v_call: TRBV11-2; j_call: TRBJ2-3; d_call: TRBD2; cdr3_nt: TGTGCCAGCAGCTTAGATGGAAGCGGGGGGTACACAGATACGCAGTATTTT; cdr3_aa: CASSLDGSGGYTDTQYF
clone_size: many; v_call: TRBV7-6; j_call: TRBJ2-1; d_call: .; cdr3_nt: TGTGCCAGCAGCTTAGAGACTTACAATGAGCAGTTCTTC; cdr3_aa: CASSLETYNEQFF
clone_size: .; v_call: TRBV4-1; j_call: TRBJ2-3; d_call: .; cdr3_nt: TGCGCCAGCAGCCAAGATCACTACTACACAGATACGCAGTATTTT; cdr3_aa: CASSQDHYYTDTQYF
clone_size: .; v_call: TRBV20-1; j_call: TRBJ1-6; d_call: .; cdr3_nt: TGCAGTGCTAGAGTAAGGCGGGAGAGCTCCTATAATTCACCCCTCCACTTT; cdr3_aa: CSARVRRESSYNSPLHF
clone_size: .; v_call: TRBV7-9; j_call: TRBJ2-7; d_call: TRBD2; cdr3_nt: TGTGTCAGCAGCCGACCGGGACTAGAAACCTACGAGCAGTACTTC; cdr3_aa: CVSSRPGLETYEQYF
clone_size: .; v_call: TRBV7-9; j_call: TRBJ1-1; d_call: TRBD1; cdr3_nt: TGTGCCAGCAGCGGAAAGGGACAGCTGAACACTGAAGCTTTCTTT; cdr3_aa: CASSGKGQLNTEAFF